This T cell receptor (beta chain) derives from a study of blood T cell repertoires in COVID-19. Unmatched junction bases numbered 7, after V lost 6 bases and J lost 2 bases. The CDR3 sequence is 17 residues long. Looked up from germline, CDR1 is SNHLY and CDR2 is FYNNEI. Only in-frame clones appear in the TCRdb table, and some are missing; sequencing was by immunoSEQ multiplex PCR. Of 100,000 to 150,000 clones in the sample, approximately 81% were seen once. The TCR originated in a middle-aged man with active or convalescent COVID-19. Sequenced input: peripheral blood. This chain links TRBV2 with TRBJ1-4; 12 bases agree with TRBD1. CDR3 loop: CASRLGTGGSTNEKLFF. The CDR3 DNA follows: TGTGCCAGCAGGCTGGGGACAGGGGGCTCGACTAATGAAAAACTGTTTTTT.